The source of this T cell receptor beta chain is a study of blood T cell repertoires in COVID-19. This clone was seen just once. Clones were sequenced by immunoSEQ multiplex PCR, and TCRdb holds only the in-frame ones, with some missing. The sample comprises some 100,000 clones, 80% of which are singletons, and 9.5% to 13% rests with the top ten. J gave up 9 bases and V 4 bases, and 8 bases lay outside the gene matches. CDR1 is GTSNPN, CDR2 SVGIG, per germline (reference sequence). The CDR3 has 13 residues. Material: peripheral blood. The source is a woman in her 70s with acute or convalescent COVID-19. The chain couples TRBV30 to TRBJ1-5; the match to TRBD1 covers 8 bases. The CDR3 DNA sequence: TGTGCCTGGACTGACAGGGGCCAGGGGCCCCAGCATTTT. Translation: CAWTDRGQGPQHF.